Listed below are T cell receptor beta chains from one sample, sequenced in a study of cytomegalovirus exposure and HLA in healthy donors. Assay used: immunoSEQ multiplex PCR; TCRdb lists only in-frame clones, some missing. The sample records approximately 160,000 clones, roughly 79% being singletons. The material sequenced was PBMCs. These receptors came from a male donor in good health and CMV-seronegative. The CDR3 runs from the conserved cysteine through the conserved F or W. A D gene is named only where the DNA matches it firmly. Size tells how often a clone was seen (once, few, many) or the class of an expanded clone, and some rows leave it out.

j_call	d_call	v_call	clone_size	cdr3_aa	cdr3_nt
TRBJ2-1	TRBD2	TRBV7-3	NA	CASSLSPSGSRDEQFF	TGTGCCAGCAGCTTAAGTCCCAGCGGGAGTAGGGATGAGCAGTTCTTC
TRBJ2-7	NA	TRBV5-4	NA	CASSSGIAYEQYF	TGTGCCAGCAGCTCCGGGATCGCCTACGAGCAGTACTTC
TRBJ2-1	NA	TRBV6-1	once	CASTPTEYNEQFF	TGTGCCAGCACCCCCACCGAGTACAATGAGCAGTTCTTC
TRBJ2-7	NA	TRBV5-4	NA	CASSPGRRYEQYF	TGTGCCAGCAGCCCAGGGAGGCGCTACGAGCAGTACTTC
TRBJ2-1	TRBD2	TRBV12-5	few	CASGEASGSYEQFF	TGTGCTAGTGGTGAGGCCAGCGGGAGCTATGAGCAGTTCTTC
TRBJ2-2	NA	TRBV5-5	NA	CASSLPGAKSGELFF	TGTGCCAGCAGCTTGCCAGGGGCCAAGTCCGGGGAGCTGTTTTTT
TRBJ2-1	TRBD1	TRBV5-4	NA	CASSRGTGEASEQFF	TGTGCCAGCAGCCGCGGGACAGGGGAAGCATCTGAGCAGTTCTTC
TRBJ2-7	NA	TRBV15	NA	CATSSDRMNYEQYF	TGTGCCACCAGCAGCGACAGGATGAACTACGAGCAGTACTTC
TRBJ2-3	TRBD2	TRBV9	NA	CASSVSSGSTDTQYF	TGTGCCAGCAGCGTAAGTAGCGGGAGCACAGATACGCAGTATTTT
TRBJ2-7	TRBD1	TRBV6-1	NA	CASSWTGESYEQYF	TGTGCCAGCAGCTGGACAGGGGAATCCTACGAGCAGTACTTC
TRBJ2-3	TRBD2	TRBV5-6	once	CASSLWGGMADTQYF	TGTGCCAGCAGCTTGTGGGGAGGGATGGCAGATACGCAGTATTTT
TRBJ2-2	NA	TRBV5-1	few	CASSLDRVSAGELFF	TGCGCCAGCAGCTTGGACAGGGTGAGCGCCGGGGAGCTGTTTTTT
TRBJ2-7	TRBD2	TRBV6-5	few	CASSYSTSGSYEQYF	TGTGCCAGCAGTTACTCGACTAGCGGGTCCTACGAGCAGTACTTC
TRBJ1-1	NA	TRBV5-4	NA	CASSQMNTEAFF	TGTGCCAGCAGCCAGATGAACACTGAAGCTTTCTTT
TRBJ2-7	NA	TRBV25-1	NA	CASSEFWHHEQYF	TGTGCCAGCAGTGAATTCTGGCACCACGAGCAGTACTTC
TRBJ2-7	NA	TRBV7-2	NA	CASSWAGQPYEQYF	TGTGCCAGCAGCTGGGCAGGACAGCCCTACGAGCAGTACTTC
TRBJ2-3	TRBD2	TRBV15	NA	CATSRGGSGGGGTDTQYF	TGTGCCACCAGCAGAGGAGGGTCGGGGGGGGGTGGCACAGATACGCAGTATTTT
TRBJ1-5	TRBD1	TRBV5-1	NA	CASSPGQGNQPQHF	TGCGCCAGCAGCCCCGGACAGGGAAATCAGCCCCAGCATTTT
TRBJ1-5	NA	TRBV7-2	NA	CASSAQGYQPQHF	TGTGCCAGCAGCGCCCAGGGTTATCAGCCCCAGCATTTT
TRBJ2-5	TRBD1	TRBV19	NA	CASIGTAQETQYF	TGTGCCAGTATTGGGACAGCGCAAGAGACCCAGTACTTC
TRBJ1-5	TRBD1	TRBV28	NA	CASNSGTVDYQPQHF	TGTGCCAGCAACTCGGGGACAGTGGACTATCAGCCCCAGCATTTT
TRBJ1-5	NA	TRBV6-5	few	CASSWADNQPQHF	TGTGCCAGCAGTTGGGCCGATAATCAGCCCCAGCATTTT
TRBJ1-1	TRBD1	TRBV7-9	few	CSSSTTGQGARTEAFF	TGTTCCAGCAGTACCACGGGACAGGGCGCGCGCACTGAAGCTTTCTTT